One sample yielded the 20 T cell receptor beta chains listed below, sequenced in a study of a mutant IDH1 vaccine in newly diagnosed glioma. Assay used: immunoSEQ multiplex PCR; TCRdb lists only in-frame clones, some missing. This table has about 54,000 clones, around 80% appearing once. Indicated time point: baseline, week 1 (first vaccination visit). Treatment denoted: pre-vaccination baseline after standard-of-care therapy. This specimen consisted of PBMCs, obtained from a glioma patient treated with radiotherapy, temozolomide or both. The origin of the receptors is a young man with glioma.

V and J are TRBV27 and TRBJ1-3; D ambiguous. CDR1 and CDR2 from the germline V gene are MNHEY and SMNVEV (reference sequence). The CDR3 has 17 amino acids. Trimming shortened V by 2 bases and J by 3 bases, and 17 bases separated the two germline ends. The CDR3 loop is CASSLRSDPLYGNTIYF. In DNA, the CDR3 is TGTGCCAGCAGTTTAAGGTCGGATCCGCTTTATGGAAACACCATATATTTT.

This clone was seen more than once but under ten times. CDR3 in DNA: TGTGCCAGCAGCTTGCGACAGGGGGGCGAGAATGAAAAACTGTTTTTT. Protein sequence: CASSLRQGGENEKLFF. V is TRBV5-5 and J is TRBJ1-4; the match to TRBD1 covers 9 bases. The CDR3 contains 16 residues. V was clipped by 1 base and J by 5 bases; unmatched bases: 6. Germline CDR1 and CDR2: SGHKS and YYEKEE (reference sequence).

This clone was observed once. The V and J genes are TRBV9 and TRBJ2-3; D uncertain. Per the germline V gene, CDR1 is SGDLS and CDR2 is YYNGEE. This CDR3 is 14 amino acids long. V gave up 1 base and J gave up 0 bases, with 6 bases separating them. In DNA, the CDR3 is TGTGCCAGCAGCGTACGCTCCAGCACAGATACGCAGTATTTT. It yields the protein CASSVRSSTDTQYF.

The chain uses TRBV7-6 and TRBJ2-7; possible D gene TRBD1, 6 bases. V was trimmed by 1 base and J by 3 bases, leaving 19 bases between them. The CDR3 is 17 amino acids. Germline-derived CDR1 and CDR2 are SGHVS and FNYEAQ. The CDR3 DNA follows: TGTGCCAGCAGCTTAGTGCTCCCCCGGACAGAGATCTACGAGCAGTACTTC. It translates to CASSLVLPRTEIYEQYF.

This clone was seen a few times. The genes are TRBV6-6 and TRBJ1-1; 9 bases are a match to TRBD1. V gave up 4 bases and J gave up 3 bases; unmatched junction bases: 6. The CDR3 contains 15 residues. Germline-derived CDR1 and CDR2 are MNHNY and SVGAGI (reference sequence). CDR3 loop: CASSSPGQGHTEAFF. In nucleotides, the CDR3 is TGTGCCAGCAGTTCCCCGGGACAGGGTCACACTGAAGCTTTCTTT.

This clone was seen once. This chain connects TRBV19 to TRBJ1-5; possible D gene TRBD1, 5 bases. The germline gives CDR1 LNHDA, CDR2 SQIVND (reference sequence). The CDR3 sequence is 16 residues long. Trimming shortened V by 4 bases and J by 2 bases, and 15 bases separated the two germline ends. CDR3 DNA sequence: TGTGCCAGTAGTAGGGCAGCTTTGGGGGGCAATCAGCCCCAGCATTTT. Its protein is CASSRAALGGNQPQHF.

J is TRBJ1-4 and V is TRBV6-5; D not resolved. Trimming removed 4 bases from V and 5 bases from J, with 8 bases in between. The germline V gene has CDR1 MNHEY and CDR2 SVGAGI. The CDR3 spans 13 residues. The CDR3 sequence is CASSLVRNEKLFF. The CDR3 nucleotides read TGTGCCAGCAGTTTGGTTCGGAATGAAAAACTGTTTTTT.

This clone was counted a few times. The CDR3 coding sequence is TGTGCCACCAGCCAATACTTTGGGGAACAGTACTTC. This gives the protein CATSQYFGEQYF. The V call is TRBV15, the J call TRBJ2-7; D unresolved. CDR3 size: 12 residues. Germline V gene lookup returns CDR1 LNHNV and CDR2 YYDKDF (reference sequence). V dropped 5 bases and J dropped 10 bases, with 15 bases sitting between them.

This chain connects TRBV29-1 to TRBJ2-1, with D hard to call. V was pared by 4 bases and J by 6 bases, with 7 bases between. Per the germline V gene, CDR1 is SQVTM and CDR2 is ANQGSEA. The CDR3 is 11 amino acids. As DNA, the CDR3 is TGCAGCGTTGGTTTTGGCAATGAGCAGTTCTTC. This encodes CSVGFGNEQFF.

The V and J genes are TRBV5-1 and TRBJ2-7, with unresolved D. With 0 bases removed from V and 7 bases from J, the gap between germline ends came to 14 bases. The CDR3 has 14 residues. Germline assignment: CDR1 SGHRS and CDR2 YFSETQ. The CDR3 reads CASSLDSAVGEQYF. The CDR3 DNA reads TGCGCCAGCAGCTTGGACAGCGCTGTGGGGGAGCAGTACTTC.

This sequence joins TRBV5-6 and TRBJ1-2; TRBD1 matches 8 bases. Unmatched junction bases numbered 2, after V lost 0 bases and J lost 4 bases. This CDR3 has 14 residues. CDR1 and CDR2 from the germline V gene are SGHDT and YYEEEE. The CDR3 DNA reads TGTGCCAGCAGCTTGGCGGACAGGGTCTATGGCTACACCTTC. This codes for CASSLADRVYGYTF.

J is TRBJ1-6 and V is TRBV6-5; no reliable D call. The germline gives CDR1 MNHEY, CDR2 SVGAGI. Trimming shortened V by 2 bases and J by 6 bases, and 2 bases separated the two germline ends. The CDR3 is 12 amino acids. CDR3 sequence reads: CASSYPNSPLHF. For the CDR3, the DNA is TGTGCCAGCAGTTACCCTAATTCACCCCTCCACTTT.

The rearrangement links TRBV5-5 to TRBJ2-7; D is possibly TRBD2 (6 bases). The CDR3 has 15 residues. Trimming left V 0 bases short and J 3 bases short, with 13 bases between. Germline-derived CDR1 and CDR2 are SGHKS and YYEKEE (reference sequence). CDR3 sequence (DNA): TGTGCCAGCAGCTTGGACGGGAGAGCCTACTACGAGCAGTACTTC. This translates into CASSLDGRAYYEQYF.

The J gene is TRBJ1-1, the V gene TRBV25-1; 9 nucleotides align to TRBD1. V lost 7 bases to trimming and J lost 7 bases; unmatched junction nucleotides: 7. The CDR3 runs to 13 residues. In germline, CDR1 is MGHDK, CDR2 SYGVNS. CDR3 amino acids: CASIGQGFLEAFF. CDR3 nucleotides: TGTGCCAGCATAGGACAGGGGTTTCTTGAAGCTTTCTTT.

This clone was observed once. The chain uses TRBV28 and TRBJ2-2, with 7 bases lining up with TRBD2. The CDR3 length is 16 residues. J gave up 1 base and V 3 bases, and 5 bases lay outside the gene matches. Germline assignment: CDR1 MDHEN and CDR2 SYDVKM. CDR3 coding DNA: TGTGCCAGCAGTTTTTCGGCTAGCGGGAACACCGGGGAGCTGTTTTTT. Residues: CASSFSASGNTGELFF.

This rearrangement joins TRBV6-4 to TRBJ1-2, with a tentative D call TRBD1 (6 bases). The germline CDR1 and CDR2 sequences are MRHNA and SNTAGT. CDR3 size: 14 residues. Trimming removed 10 bases from V and 3 bases from J, with 18 bases in between. The CDR3: CAINVGGLHYGYTF. CDR3 coding DNA: TGTGCCATCAATGTCGGGGGGCTTCACTATGGCTACACCTTC.

This clone appeared a few times. The same CDR3 arises from other DNA sequences in this sample as well. This sequence joins TRBV5-1 and TRBJ1-1, with D maybe TRBD1 (5 bases). The CDR3 is made up of 13 amino acids. V shed 3 bases and J shed 0 bases, with 6 bases lying between them. CDR1 and CDR2 from the germline V gene are SGHRS and YFSETQ. This chain's CDR3 is CASSWTLNTEAFF. CDR3 nucleotides: TGCGCCAGCAGCTGGACATTGAACACTGAAGCTTTCTTT.

This CDR3 is CATSPDTNYGYTF. CDR3 bases: TGTGCCACCAGCCCGGACACAAACTATGGCTACACCTTC. This chain joins TRBV15 and TRBJ1-2; possible D gene TRBD1, 5 bases. The V gene's germline CDR1 is LNHNV and CDR2 YYDKDF (reference sequence). Trimming removed 5 bases from V and 2 bases from J, with 9 bases in between. The CDR3 consists of 13 residues.

The J gene is TRBJ1-5, the V gene TRBV19, with 9 bases identical to TRBD1. Looked up from germline, CDR1 is LNHDA and CDR2 is SQIVND (reference sequence). The CDR3 loop spans 16 amino acids. The J segment lost 7 bases and the V segment lost 5 bases, leaving 12 bases of the junction unmatched. The CDR3 spells CASSPRQGVVEQPQHF. In nucleotides, the CDR3 is TGTGCCAGTAGTCCCCGACAGGGGGTGGTTGAGCAGCCCCAGCATTTT.

J is TRBJ1-1 and V is TRBV29-1; possibly TRBD1 for D (5 bases). The germline gives CDR1 SQVTM, CDR2 ANQGSEA. This CDR3 spans 14 amino acids. The V and J ends lost 7 bases and 3 bases respectively, with 18 bases between them. CDR3 sequence: CSADSRVSHTEAFF. CDR3 nucleotide sequence: TGCAGCGCCGATTCCAGGGTATCCCACACTGAAGCTTTCTTT.